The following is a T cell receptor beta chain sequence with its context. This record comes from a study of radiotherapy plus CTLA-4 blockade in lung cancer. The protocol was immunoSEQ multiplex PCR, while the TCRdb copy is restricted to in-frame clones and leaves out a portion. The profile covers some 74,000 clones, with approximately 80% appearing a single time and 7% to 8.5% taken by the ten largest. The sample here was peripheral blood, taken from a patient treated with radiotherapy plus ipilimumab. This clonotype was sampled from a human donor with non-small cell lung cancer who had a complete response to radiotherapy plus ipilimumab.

The CDR3 sequence is CASKQGGSYEQYF. The CDR3 DNA sequence: TGTGCCAGCAAGCAGGGCGGCTCCTACGAGCAGTACTTC. The V gene is TRBV6-6, the J gene TRBJ2-7, with D perhaps TRBD1 (5 bases). Trimming left V 7 bases short and J 0 bases short, with 10 bases between. CDR3 size: 13 residues. Germline loops: CDR1 MNHNY, CDR2 SVGAGI (reference sequence).